This T cell receptor beta chain was captured by sequencing in a study of blood T cell repertoires in COVID-19. Whole-study context: Both acute and convalescent COVID-19 samples were obtained from the United States, Italy and Spain. PBMCs, B-cell-depleted T cells, or T cells provided the cDNA or gDNA that made up the material.

V was pared by 5 bases and J by 5 bases, with 9 bases of the junction left unmatched. Per germline, CDR1 SGHTA and CDR2 FQGTGA. The CDR3 runs to 15 residues. The authors' processing: Using reference gene primer amplification, nucleated cell counts were estimated. The table came from immunoSEQ multiplex PCR; TCRdb's copy has only in-frame clones and leaves some out. The V and J calls and clone size are taken from that table; D and trimming were inferred from the DNA. The data contain some 250,000 clones, around 89% of them singletons. The sequenced sample consisted of peripheral blood. This sequence originates from a woman aged 40 to 50 who had recovered from COVID-19. The chain employs TRBV7-3 and TRBJ1-1; 9 bases map to TRBD1. CDR3 sequence (DNA): TGTGCCAGCAGCCCCACTGGACAGGGGTATACTGAAGCTTTCTTT. Protein product: CASSPTGQGYTEAFF.